What follows are 10 T cell receptor beta chains derived from one specimen sequenced in a study of cytomegalovirus exposure and HLA in healthy donors. Primers: 60 Vbeta forward and 13 Jbeta reverse. Clones were sequenced by immunoSEQ multiplex PCR, and TCRdb holds only the in-frame ones, with some missing. The repertoire holds 160,000 or so clones, with around 78% as singletons. Source material: PBMCs. These receptors all come from a woman in her thirties or forties in good health and CMV-seronegative.

The rearrangement joins TRBV5-4 to TRBJ2-7; the D gene is possibly TRBD2 (5 bases). Germline V gene sequence: CDR1 SGHNT, CDR2 YYREEE (reference sequence). This CDR3 has 16 amino acids. V lost 3 bases and J 3 bases, leaving 19 bases between the germline ends. CDR3 protein: CASSSQASRFGYEQYF. CDR3 bases: TGTGCCAGCAGCTCTCAAGCTAGCCGTTTCGGCTACGAGCAGTACTTC.

The rearrangement links TRBV19 to TRBJ2-7; possibly TRBD2 for D (6 bases). Germline V gene sequence: CDR1 LNHDA, CDR2 SQIVND (reference sequence). The V and J ends lost 3 bases and 6 bases respectively, with 18 bases between them. This CDR3 is 15 amino acids long. Here the CDR3 reads CASSIGRERWGEQYF. Here the CDR3 DNA reads TGTGCCAGTAGTATTGGCCGGGAGAGATGGGGCGAGCAGTACTTC.

The chain couples TRBV18 to TRBJ1-5; D uncertain. The CDR3 contains 15 residues. CDR1 is KGHSH and CDR2 is LQKENI in the germline V gene. V lost 3 bases and J 3 bases, leaving 12 bases between the germline ends. The CDR3 here is CASSPEGIPNQPQHF. The CDR3 nucleotides read TGTGCCAGCTCACCGGAGGGAATCCCCAATCAGCCCCAGCATTTT.

The V call is TRBV12-5, the J call TRBJ1-1, with D unresolved. Trimming stripped 0 bases from V and 4 bases from J, with 15 bases between. Germline V gene sequence: CDR1 LGHNT, CDR2 FRNRAP. The CDR3 has 16 amino acids. CDR3 nucleotides: TGTGCTAGTGGTTTGGTACGGGTATCGCGGGGCACTGAAGCTTTCTTT. Its translation: CASGLVRVSRGTEAFF.

The V gene is TRBV19, the J gene TRBJ2-7, with a tentative D call TRBD2 (6 bases). This CDR3 has 11 amino acids. Germline CDR1 is LNHDA and CDR2 is SQIVND (reference sequence). Trimming left V 5 bases short and J 7 bases short, with 9 bases between. CDR3 DNA sequence: TGTGCCAGTAGTGGGGGGTATGAGCAGTACTTC. It specifies CASSGGYEQYF. Combining the CDR3 with reference TRBV19 and TRBJ2-7 gives the whole variable domain DGGITQSPKYLFRKEGQNVTLSCEQNLNHDAMYWYRQDPGQGLRLIYYSQIVNDFQKGDIAEGYSVSREKKESFPLTVTSAQKNPTAFYLCASSGGYEQYFGPGTRLTVT.

The V call is TRBV15, the J call TRBJ2-6, with D possibly matching TRBD1 (6 bases). Trimming took 1 base from V and 2 from J, leaving 6 bases between them. This CDR3 has 15 amino acids. Looked up from germline, CDR1 is LNHNV and CDR2 is YYDKDF (reference sequence). The DNA for the CDR3 is TGTGCCACCAGCAGAGCAGGGGCTGGGGCCAACGTCCTGACTTTC. Encoded protein: CATSRAGAGANVLTF.

The genes are TRBV7-8 and TRBJ2-5; TRBD1 agrees at 9 bases. The CDR3 totals 16 residues. The germline V gene has CDR1 SGHVS and CDR2 FQNEAQ. J was trimmed by 4 bases and V by 5 bases; bases with no gene match: 11. The CDR3 bases are TGTGCCAGCAGCCCGACGGGACAGGGACGGGGAGAGACCCAGTACTTC. This sequence encodes CASSPTGQGRGETQYF.

With regard to this clone: An end of the junction does not agree with germline; a read error may underlie this. Here the CDR3 DNA reads TGTGCCAGCAGCGTGTTAGCGGGAGGAGATGATACGCAATATTTT. Translated, it gives CASSVLAGGDDTQYF. The rearrangement joins TRBV7-9 to TRBJ2-3; 10 nucleotides line up with TRBD2. This CDR3 has 15 amino acids. Germline CDR1 reads SEHNR; CDR2 reads FQNEAQ (reference sequence).

The CDR3 loop reads CASSGGQGNQPQHF. CDR3 DNA: TGTGCCAGTAGTGGAGGACAGGGGAATCAGCCCCAGCATTTT. V is TRBV19 and J is TRBJ1-5; 9 bases map to TRBD1. CDR1 LNHDA and CDR2 SQIVND come from the germline V gene (reference sequence). J gave up 4 bases and V 5 bases, and 3 bases lay outside the gene matches. There are 14 residues in the CDR3.

This chain uses TRBV5-1 with TRBJ2-3; the match to TRBD1 covers 7 bases. The CDR3 is 18 amino acids. Germline CDR1 SGHRS, CDR2 YFSETQ. V shed 4 bases, J shed 0 bases, and the junction held 14 bases outside the gene matches. In DNA, the CDR3 is TGCGCCAGCAGCCCCCCCGAGACAGGGATTACTAGCACAGATACGCAGTATTTT. Its translation: CASSPPETGITSTDTQYF.